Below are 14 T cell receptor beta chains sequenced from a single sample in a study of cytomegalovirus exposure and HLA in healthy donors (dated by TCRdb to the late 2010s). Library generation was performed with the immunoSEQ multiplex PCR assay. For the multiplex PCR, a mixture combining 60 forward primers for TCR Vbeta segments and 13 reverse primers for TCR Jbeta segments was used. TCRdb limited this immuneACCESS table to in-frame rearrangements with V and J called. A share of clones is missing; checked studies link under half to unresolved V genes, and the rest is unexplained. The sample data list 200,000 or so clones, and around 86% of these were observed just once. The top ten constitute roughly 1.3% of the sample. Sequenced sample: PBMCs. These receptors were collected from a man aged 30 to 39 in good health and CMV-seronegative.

The chain's CDR3 is CASSVRDRGTYEQYF. Here the CDR3 DNA reads TGTGCCAGCAGCGTCCGGGACAGGGGTACCTACGAGCAGTACTTC. This chain uses TRBV7-2 with TRBJ2-7, with 10 bases that match TRBD1. This CDR3 spans 15 amino acids. CDR1 and CDR2 from the germline V gene are SGHTA and FQGNSA. The J segment lost 2 bases and the V segment lost 5 bases, leaving 6 bases of the junction unmatched. The entire variable domain, with the rest obtained from reference TRBV7-2 and TRBJ2-7, is as follows: GAGVSQSPSNKVTEKGKDVELRCDPISGHTALYWYRQSLGQGLEFLIYFQGNSAPDKSGLPSDRFSAERTGGSVSTLTIQRTQQEDSAVYLCASSVRDRGTYEQYFGPGTRLTVT.

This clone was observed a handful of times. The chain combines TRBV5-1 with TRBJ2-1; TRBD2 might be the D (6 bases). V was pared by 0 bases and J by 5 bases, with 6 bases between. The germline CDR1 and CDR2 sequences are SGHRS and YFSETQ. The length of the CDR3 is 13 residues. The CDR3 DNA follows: TGCGCCAGCAGCTTGGGGGGGGACAATGAGCAGTTCTTC. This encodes CASSLGGDNEQFF. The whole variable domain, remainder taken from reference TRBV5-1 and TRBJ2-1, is KAGVTQTPRYLIKTRGQQVTLSCSPISGHRSVSWYQQTPGQGLQFLFEYFSETQRNKGNFPGRFSGRQFSNSRSEMNVSTLELGDSALYLCASSLGGDNEQFFGPGTRLTVL.

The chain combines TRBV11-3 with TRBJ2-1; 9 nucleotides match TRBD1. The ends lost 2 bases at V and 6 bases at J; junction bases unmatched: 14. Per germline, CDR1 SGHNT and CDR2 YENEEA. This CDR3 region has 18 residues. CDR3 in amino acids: CASSLSVPGTGPGNEQFF. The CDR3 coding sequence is TGTGCCAGCAGCTTATCGGTTCCGGGGACAGGGCCAGGCAATGAGCAGTTCTTC.

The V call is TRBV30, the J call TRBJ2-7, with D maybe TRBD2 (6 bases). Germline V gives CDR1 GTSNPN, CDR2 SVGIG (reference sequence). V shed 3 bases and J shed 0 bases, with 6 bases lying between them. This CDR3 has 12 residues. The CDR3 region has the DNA TGTGCCTGGAGGCGGGACTCCTACGAGCAGTACTTC. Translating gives CAWRRDSYEQYF.

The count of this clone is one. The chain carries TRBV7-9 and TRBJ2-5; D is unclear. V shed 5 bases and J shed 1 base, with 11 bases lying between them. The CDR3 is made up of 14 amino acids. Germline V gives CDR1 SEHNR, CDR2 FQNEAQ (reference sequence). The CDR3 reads CASSAEATQETQYF. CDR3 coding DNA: TGTGCCAGCAGCGCCGAGGCCACCCAAGAGACCCAGTACTTC. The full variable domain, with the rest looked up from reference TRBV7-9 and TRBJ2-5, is DTGVSQNPRHKITKRGQNVTFRCDPISEHNRLYWYRQTLGQGPEFLTYFQNEAQLEKSRLLSDRFSAERPKGSFSTLEIQRTEQGDSAMYLCASSAEATQETQYFGPGTRLLVL.

CDR3: CASSGQGSTNEQFF. The CDR3 DNA is TGTGCCAGCAGCGGACAGGGATCAACTAATGAGCAGTTCTTC. V usage is TRBV6-4 and J usage is TRBJ2-1; 8 nucleotides line up with TRBD1. Germline CDR1 is MRHNA and CDR2 is SNTAGT. V shed 6 bases and J 7 bases; nucleotides not matched to a gene: 8. The CDR3 is made up of 14 amino acids.

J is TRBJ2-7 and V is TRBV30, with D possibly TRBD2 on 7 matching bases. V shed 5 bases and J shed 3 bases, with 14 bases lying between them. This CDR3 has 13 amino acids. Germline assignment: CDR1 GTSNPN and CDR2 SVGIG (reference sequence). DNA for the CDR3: TGTGCCTGGGTAGGGGGGGCGATCTACGAGCAGTACTTC. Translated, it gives CAWVGGAIYEQYF.

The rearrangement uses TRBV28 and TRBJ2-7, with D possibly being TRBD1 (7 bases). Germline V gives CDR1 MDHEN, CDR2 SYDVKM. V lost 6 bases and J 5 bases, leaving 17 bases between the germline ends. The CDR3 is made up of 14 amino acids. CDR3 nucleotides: TGTGCCAGCAGCCCTCGCGGAGGGGGCCACGAGCAGTACTTC. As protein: CASSPRGGGHEQYF. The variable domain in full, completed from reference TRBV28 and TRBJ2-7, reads DVKVTQSSRYLVKRTGEKVFLECVQDMDHENMFWYRQDPGLGLRLIYFSYDVKMKEKGDIPEGYSVSREKKERFSLILESASTNQTSMYLCASSPRGGGHEQYFGPGTRLTVT.

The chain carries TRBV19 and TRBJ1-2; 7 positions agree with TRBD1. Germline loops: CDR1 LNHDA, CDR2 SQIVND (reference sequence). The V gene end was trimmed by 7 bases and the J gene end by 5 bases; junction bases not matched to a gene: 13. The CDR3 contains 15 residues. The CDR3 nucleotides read TGTGCCAGTATGGGAAGGGACAGCCGACTTTATGGCTACACCTTC. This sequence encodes CASMGRDSRLYGYTF.

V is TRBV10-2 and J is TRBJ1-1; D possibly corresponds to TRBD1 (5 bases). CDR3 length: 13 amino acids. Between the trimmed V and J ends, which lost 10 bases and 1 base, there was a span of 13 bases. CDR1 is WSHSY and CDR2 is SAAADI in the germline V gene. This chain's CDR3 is CATRVGGNTEAFF. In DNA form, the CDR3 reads TGCGCCACCAGGGTTGGCGGGAACACTGAAGCTTTCTTT.

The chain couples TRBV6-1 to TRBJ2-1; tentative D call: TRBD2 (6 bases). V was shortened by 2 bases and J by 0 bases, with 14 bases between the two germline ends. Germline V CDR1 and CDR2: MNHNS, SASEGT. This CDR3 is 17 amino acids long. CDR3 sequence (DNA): TGTGCCAGCAGTGAATATGGGGGGTCTAGCTCCTACAATGAGCAGTTCTTC. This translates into CASSEYGGSSSYNEQFF.

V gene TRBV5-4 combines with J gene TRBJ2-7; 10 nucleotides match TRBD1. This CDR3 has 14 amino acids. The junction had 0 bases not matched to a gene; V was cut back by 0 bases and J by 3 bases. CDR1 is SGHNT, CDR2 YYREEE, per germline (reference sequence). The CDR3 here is CASSLGTGGYEQYF. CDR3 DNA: TGTGCCAGCAGCTTGGGGACAGGGGGCTACGAGCAGTACTTC.

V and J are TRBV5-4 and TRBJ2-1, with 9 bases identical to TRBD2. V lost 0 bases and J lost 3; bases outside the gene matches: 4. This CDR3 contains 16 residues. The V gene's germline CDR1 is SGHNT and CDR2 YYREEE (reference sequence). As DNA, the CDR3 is TGTGCCAGCAGCTTGGCCCCTAGCGGGGTCTACAATGAGCAGTTCTTC. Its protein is CASSLAPSGVYNEQFF.

The CDR3 loop reads CASSLFQQGYNEQFF. The CDR3 bases are TGCGCCAGCAGCTTGTTCCAGCAGGGGTACAATGAGCAGTTCTTC. The rearrangement links TRBV5-1 to TRBJ2-1; weak D call: TRBD1 (6 bases). Trimming took off 1 base at V and 4 bases at J, with 12 bases between the two ends. Germline CDR1 SGHRS, CDR2 YFSETQ. This CDR3 has 15 residues. Full variable domain (missing parts from reference TRBV5-1 and TRBJ2-1): KAGVTQTPRYLIKTRGQQVTLSCSPISGHRSVSWYQQTPGQGLQFLFEYFSETQRNKGNFPGRFSGRQFSNSRSEMNVSTLELGDSALYLCASSLFQQGYNEQFFGPGTRLTVL.